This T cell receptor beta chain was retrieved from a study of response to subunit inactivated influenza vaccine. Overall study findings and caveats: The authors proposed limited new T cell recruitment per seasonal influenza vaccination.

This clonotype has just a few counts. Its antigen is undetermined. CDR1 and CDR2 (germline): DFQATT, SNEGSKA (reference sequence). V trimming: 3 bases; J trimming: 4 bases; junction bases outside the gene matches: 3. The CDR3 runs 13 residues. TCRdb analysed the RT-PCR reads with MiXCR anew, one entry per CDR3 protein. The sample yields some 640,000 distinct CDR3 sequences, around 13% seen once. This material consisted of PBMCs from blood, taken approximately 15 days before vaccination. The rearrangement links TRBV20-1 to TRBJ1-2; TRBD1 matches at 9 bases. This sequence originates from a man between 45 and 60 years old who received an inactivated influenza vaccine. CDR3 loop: CSASRGQGYGYTF. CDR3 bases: TGCAGTGCTAGTCGGGGACAGGGCTATGGCTACACCTTC.